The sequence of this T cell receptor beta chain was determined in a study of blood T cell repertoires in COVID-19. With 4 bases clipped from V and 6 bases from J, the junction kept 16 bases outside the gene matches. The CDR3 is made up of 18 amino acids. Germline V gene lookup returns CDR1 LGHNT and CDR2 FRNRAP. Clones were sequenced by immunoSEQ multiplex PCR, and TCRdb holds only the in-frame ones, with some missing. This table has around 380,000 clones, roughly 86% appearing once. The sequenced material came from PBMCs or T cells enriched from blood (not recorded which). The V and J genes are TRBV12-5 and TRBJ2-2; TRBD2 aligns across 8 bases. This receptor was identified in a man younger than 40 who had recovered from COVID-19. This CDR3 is CASGWVAGGSWVPGELFF. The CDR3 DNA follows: TGTGCTAGTGGTTGGGTTGCGGGAGGCAGTTGGGTCCCCGGGGAGCTGTTTTTT.